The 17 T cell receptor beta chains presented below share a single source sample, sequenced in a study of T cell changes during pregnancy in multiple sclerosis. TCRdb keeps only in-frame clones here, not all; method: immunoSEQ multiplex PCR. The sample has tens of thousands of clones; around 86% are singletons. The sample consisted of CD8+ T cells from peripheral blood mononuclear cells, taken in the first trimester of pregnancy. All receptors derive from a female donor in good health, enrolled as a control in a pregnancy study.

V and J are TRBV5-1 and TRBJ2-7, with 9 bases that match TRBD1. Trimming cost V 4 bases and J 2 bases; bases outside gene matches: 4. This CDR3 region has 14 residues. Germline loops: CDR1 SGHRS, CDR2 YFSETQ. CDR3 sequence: CASSTGQGTYEQYF. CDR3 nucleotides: TGCGCCAGCAGCACGGGACAGGGCACCTACGAGCAGTACTTC.

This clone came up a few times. The CDR3 here is CASSLAGQGAWLLDYTF. CDR3 nucleotide sequence: TGTGCCAGCAGCTTAGCGGGACAGGGGGCATGGCTGTTAGACTACACCTTC. The chain employs TRBV7-9 and TRBJ1-2; 12 bases are shared with TRBD1. Germline lookup yields CDR1 SEHNR and CDR2 FQNEAQ (reference sequence). V lost 0 bases to trimming and J lost 10 bases; unmatched junction nucleotides: 12. This CDR3 contains 17 residues.

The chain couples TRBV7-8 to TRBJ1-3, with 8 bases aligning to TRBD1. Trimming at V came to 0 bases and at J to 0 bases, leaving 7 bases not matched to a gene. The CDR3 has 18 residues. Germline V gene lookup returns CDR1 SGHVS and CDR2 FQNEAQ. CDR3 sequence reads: CASSLAAGRGPSGNTIYF. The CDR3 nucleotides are TGTGCCAGCAGCTTAGCAGCCGGCAGGGGGCCCTCTGGAAACACCATATATTTT.

CDR3 region: CASRRQGGGTEAFF. The CDR3 bases are TGTGCCAGCAGAAGACAGGGGGGGGGCACTGAAGCTTTCTTT. This chain links TRBV27 with TRBJ1-1, with 9 bases lining up with TRBD1. Germline V gene lookup returns CDR1 MNHEY and CDR2 SMNVEV (reference sequence). The CDR3 has 14 amino acids. J was trimmed by 4 bases and V by 6 bases; bases with no gene match: 6.

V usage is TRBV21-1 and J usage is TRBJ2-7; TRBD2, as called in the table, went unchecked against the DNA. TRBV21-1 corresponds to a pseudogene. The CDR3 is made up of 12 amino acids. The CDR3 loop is CASSKLAYEQYF. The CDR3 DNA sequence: TGTGCCAGCAGCAAACTAGCCTACGAGCAGTACTTC.

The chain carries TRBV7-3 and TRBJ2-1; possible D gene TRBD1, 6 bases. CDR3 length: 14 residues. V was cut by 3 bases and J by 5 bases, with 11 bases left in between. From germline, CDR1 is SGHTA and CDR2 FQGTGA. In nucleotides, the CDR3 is TGTGCCAGCAGCTTTATGGGACACAACAATGAGCAGTTCTTC. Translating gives CASSFMGHNNEQFF.

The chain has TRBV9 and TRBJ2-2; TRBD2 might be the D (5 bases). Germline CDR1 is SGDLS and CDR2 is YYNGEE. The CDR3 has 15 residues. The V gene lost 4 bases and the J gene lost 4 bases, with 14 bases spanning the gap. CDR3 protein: CASSTSGLSTGELFF. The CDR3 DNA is TGTGCCAGCAGCACCTCGGGGTTGAGCACCGGGGAGCTGTTTTTT.

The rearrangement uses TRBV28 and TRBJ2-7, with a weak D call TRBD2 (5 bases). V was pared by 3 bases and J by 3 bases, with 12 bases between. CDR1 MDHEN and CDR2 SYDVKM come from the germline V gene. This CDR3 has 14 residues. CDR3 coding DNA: TGTGCCAGCAGTTTGGCGGGTGGGGACTACGAGCAGTACTTC. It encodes CASSLAGGDYEQYF.

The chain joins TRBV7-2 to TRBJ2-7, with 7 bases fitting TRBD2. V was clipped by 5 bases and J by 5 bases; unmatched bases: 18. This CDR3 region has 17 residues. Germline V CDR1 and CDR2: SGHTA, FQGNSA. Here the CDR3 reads CASSPLEGLPLMHEQYF. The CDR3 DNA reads TGTGCCAGCAGCCCTCTGGAGGGACTACCGCTTATGCACGAGCAGTACTTC.

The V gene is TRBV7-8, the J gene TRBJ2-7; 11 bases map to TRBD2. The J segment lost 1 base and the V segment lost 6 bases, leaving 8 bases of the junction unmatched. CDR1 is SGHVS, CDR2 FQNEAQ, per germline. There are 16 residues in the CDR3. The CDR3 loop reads CASSYSGGAGSYEQYF. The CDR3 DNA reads TGTGCCAGCAGTTATAGCGGGGGGGCCGGATCCTACGAGCAGTACTTC.

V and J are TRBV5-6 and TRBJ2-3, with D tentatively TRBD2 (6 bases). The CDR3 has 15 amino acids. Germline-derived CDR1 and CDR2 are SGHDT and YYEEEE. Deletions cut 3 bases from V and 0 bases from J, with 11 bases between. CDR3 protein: CASSWGTLSTDTQYF. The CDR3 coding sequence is TGTGCCAGCAGCTGGGGGACTTTAAGCACAGATACGCAGTATTTT. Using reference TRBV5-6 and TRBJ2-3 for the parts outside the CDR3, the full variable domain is DAGVTQSPTHLIKTRGQQVTLRCSPKSGHDTVSWYQQALGQGPQFIFQYYEEEERQRGNFPDRFSGHQFPNYSSELNVNALLLGDSALYLCASSWGTLSTDTQYFGPGTRLTVL.

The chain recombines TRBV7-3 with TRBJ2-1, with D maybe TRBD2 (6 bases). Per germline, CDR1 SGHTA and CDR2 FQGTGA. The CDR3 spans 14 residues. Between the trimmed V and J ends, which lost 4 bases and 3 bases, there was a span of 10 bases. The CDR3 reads CASSSHGSYNEQFF. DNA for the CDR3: TGTGCCAGCAGCTCCCACGGGAGCTACAATGAGCAGTTCTTC.

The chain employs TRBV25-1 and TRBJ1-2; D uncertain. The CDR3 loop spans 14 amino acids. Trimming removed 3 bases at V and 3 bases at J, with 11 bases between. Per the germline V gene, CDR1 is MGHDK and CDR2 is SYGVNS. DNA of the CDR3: TGTGCCAGCAGTGAGGACTGGAGGTACTATGGCTACACCTTC. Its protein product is CASSEDWRYYGYTF.

The CDR3 is CASSLTLAGVGNEQFF. As DNA, the CDR3 is TGTGCCAGCAGCTTAACCCTAGCGGGAGTGGGCAATGAGCAGTTCTTC. The chain has TRBV7-3 and TRBJ2-1; the match to TRBD2 covers 10 bases. V gave up 0 bases and J gave up 6 bases; unmatched junction bases: 5. The CDR3 is 16 amino acids. Germline V gives CDR1 SGHTA, CDR2 FQGTGA.

This chain's CDR3 is CASSQVFVGELFF. As DNA, the CDR3 is TGCGCCAGCAGCCAAGTTTTCGTCGGGGAGCTGTTTTTT. The rearrangement joins TRBV4-3 to TRBJ2-2; D is unresolved. Germline CDR1 reads LGHNA; CDR2 reads YSLEER. The CDR3 has 13 amino acids. Trimming cost V 1 base and J 7 bases, with 7 bases left between them.

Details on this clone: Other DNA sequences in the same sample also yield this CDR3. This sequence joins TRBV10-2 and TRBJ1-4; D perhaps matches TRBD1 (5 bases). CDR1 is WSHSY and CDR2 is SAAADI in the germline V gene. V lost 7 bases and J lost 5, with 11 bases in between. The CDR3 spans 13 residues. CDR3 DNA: TGCGCCAGCACTGGACATCTAAATGAAAAACTGTTTTTT. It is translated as CASTGHLNEKLFF.

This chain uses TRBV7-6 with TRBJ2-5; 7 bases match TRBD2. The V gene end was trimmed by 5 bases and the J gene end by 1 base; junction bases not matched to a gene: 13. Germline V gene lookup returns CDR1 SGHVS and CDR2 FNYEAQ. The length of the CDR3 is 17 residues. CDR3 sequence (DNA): TGTGCCAGCAGCCTTTACGGGGAGGGTCATCTCCAAGAGACCCAGTACTTC. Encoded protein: CASSLYGEGHLQETQYF.